Listed below are T cell receptor beta chains from one sample, sequenced in a study of blood T cell repertoires in COVID-19. Data came from immunoSEQ multiplex PCR; TCRdb stores just in-frame clones and leaves some out. The top ten hold under 15% of the sample, which has about 160,000 clones, 80% to 90% seen once. Sequenced: peripheral blood. Receptors originate from a young man with COVID-19, enrolled during active disease. Both conserved end residues are part of each CDR3. A D gene is named only where the DNA matches it firmly. The size entry is marked missing in some rows and otherwise reads once, few, many or a size class.

j_call: TRBJ2-7; clone_size: .; v_call: TRBV7-9; d_call: .; cdr3_aa: CASSLVPTHEQYF; cdr3_nt: TGTGCCAGCAGCTTAGTCCCTACCCACGAGCAGTACTTC
j_call: TRBJ1-4; clone_size: .; v_call: TRBV24-1; d_call: .; cdr3_aa: CATSLTGEKLLF; cdr3_nt: TGTGCCACCAGTTTAACGGGGGAAAAACTGCTTTTT
j_call: TRBJ1-4; clone_size: once; v_call: TRBV5-4; d_call: TRBD1; cdr3_aa: CASRGTVNEKLLF; cdr3_nt: TGTGCCAGCAGAGGGACAGTTAATGAAAAACTGCTTTTT
j_call: TRBJ2-7; clone_size: .; v_call: TRBV5-5; d_call: TRBD1; cdr3_aa: CASSYRQGPYEQYF; cdr3_nt: TGTGCCAGCAGCTATAGACAGGGGCCCTACGAGCAGTACTTC
j_call: TRBJ1-1; clone_size: .; v_call: TRBV11-3; d_call: .; cdr3_aa: CASSLDSGHEAFF; cdr3_nt: TGTGCCAGCAGCTTAGATTCTGGCCATGAAGCTTTCTTT
j_call: TRBJ2-7; clone_size: .; v_call: TRBV4-3; d_call: TRBD2; cdr3_aa: CASSWGGLEGGEQYF; cdr3_nt: TGCGCCAGCAGCTGGGGGGGACTCGAGGGAGGGGAGCAGTACTTC
j_call: TRBJ1-3; clone_size: .; v_call: TRBV7-8; d_call: .; cdr3_aa: CASSSGYGDPGNTIYF; cdr3_nt: TGTGCCAGCAGCTCCGGGTACGGGGATCCTGGAAACACCATATATTTT
j_call: TRBJ1-2; clone_size: once; v_call: TRBV3-1/TRBV3-2; d_call: .; cdr3_aa: CASSQMTAPVIYGYTF; cdr3_nt: TGTGCCAGCAGCCAAATGACAGCTCCTGTAATCTATGGCTACACCTTC
j_call: TRBJ1-1; clone_size: .; v_call: TRBV28; d_call: .; cdr3_aa: CASSYPTYGGTEAFF; cdr3_nt: TGTGCCAGCAGTTACCCGACCTACGGGGGCACTGAAGCTTTCTTT
j_call: TRBJ2-2; clone_size: .; v_call: TRBV29-1; d_call: .; cdr3_aa: CSVPLPEGTGELFF; cdr3_nt: TGCAGCGTTCCACTCCCGGAGGGTACCGGGGAGCTGTTTTTT
j_call: TRBJ2-5; clone_size: .; v_call: TRBV5-1; d_call: TRBD1; cdr3_aa: CASSLGPRDSQETQYF; cdr3_nt: TGCGCCAGCAGCTTGGGCCCTCGGGACAGCCAAGAGACCCAGTACTTC
j_call: TRBJ1-5; clone_size: .; v_call: TRBV7-8; d_call: .; cdr3_aa: CASSPGRANLLGGNQPQHF; cdr3_nt: TGTGCCAGCAGCCCGGGGAGGGCAAACCTCCTAGGAGGCAATCAGCCCCAGCATTTT
j_call: TRBJ2-7; clone_size: .; v_call: TRBV5-6; d_call: .; cdr3_aa: CASSLDRDWSSYEQYF; cdr3_nt: TGTGCCAGCAGCTTGGATCGGGACTGGAGCTCCTACGAGCAGTACTTC
j_call: TRBJ2-7; clone_size: .; v_call: TRBV5-4; d_call: .; cdr3_aa: CASSLDRWNFYEQYF; cdr3_nt: TGTGCCAGCAGCTTGGACAGGTGGAATTTCTACGAGCAGTACTTC
j_call: TRBJ2-1; clone_size: once; v_call: TRBV6-2/TRBV6-3; d_call: TRBD2; cdr3_aa: CASSYFAGAGYNEQFF; cdr3_nt: TGTGCCAGCAGTTACTTTGCGGGAGCTGGGTACAATGAGCAGTTCTTC
j_call: TRBJ2-2; clone_size: .; v_call: TRBV9; d_call: TRBD2; cdr3_aa: CASSVEAFGGYNTGELFF; cdr3_nt: TGTGCCAGCAGCGTAGAGGCGTTCGGGGGGTACAACACCGGGGAGCTGTTTTTT
j_call: TRBJ1-2; clone_size: .; v_call: TRBV5-8; d_call: TRBD1; cdr3_aa: CASSFLGTGGYGYTF; cdr3_nt: TGTGCCAGCAGCTTCCTCGGGACAGGGGGCTATGGCTACACCTTC
j_call: TRBJ2-1; clone_size: .; v_call: TRBV9; d_call: TRBD2; cdr3_aa: CASSVASGAYNEQFF; cdr3_nt: TGTGCCAGCAGCGTAGCTAGCGGAGCCTACAATGAGCAGTTCTTC
j_call: TRBJ2-7; clone_size: .; v_call: TRBV5-1; d_call: .; cdr3_aa: CASSLRSSYEQYF; cdr3_nt: TGCGCCAGCAGCTTGAGGAGCTCCTACGAGCAGTACTTC
j_call: TRBJ2-1; clone_size: .; v_call: TRBV4-3; d_call: TRBD2; cdr3_aa: CASSRLAGGNEQFF; cdr3_nt: TGCGCCAGCAGTAGACTAGCGGGAGGGAATGAGCAGTTCTTC
j_call: TRBJ1-5; clone_size: .; v_call: TRBV7-3; d_call: TRBD1; cdr3_aa: CASSLRTGAQRGNQPQHF; cdr3_nt: TGTGCCAGCAGCTTAAGGACAGGGGCCCAACGGGGGAATCAGCCCCAGCATTTT
j_call: TRBJ1-3; clone_size: .; v_call: TRBV2; d_call: .; cdr3_aa: CASQGKRNTIYF; cdr3_nt: TGTGCCAGCCAGGGGAAAAGAAACACCATATATTTT
j_call: TRBJ1-2; clone_size: .; v_call: TRBV27; d_call: .; cdr3_aa: CASRLKTGPNYGYTF; cdr3_nt: TGTGCCAGCAGGTTGAAAACAGGTCCCAACTATGGCTACACCTTC
j_call: TRBJ2-5; clone_size: .; v_call: TRBV2; d_call: TRBD2; cdr3_aa: CASSVVAGETQYF; cdr3_nt: TGTGCCAGCAGTGTAGTAGCGGGAGAGACCCAGTACTTC
j_call: TRBJ2-1; clone_size: .; v_call: TRBV7-6; d_call: TRBD2; cdr3_aa: CASSDPGSLAGGDYNEQFF; cdr3_nt: TGTGCCAGCAGCGACCCCGGTTCCTTAGCGGGAGGGGATTACAATGAGCAGTTCTTC
j_call: TRBJ1-1; clone_size: .; v_call: TRBV7-9; d_call: .; cdr3_aa: CASSLIQAPNTEAFF; cdr3_nt: TGTGCCAGCAGCTTAATACAGGCCCCGAACACTGAAGCTTTCTTT
j_call: TRBJ2-7; clone_size: .; v_call: TRBV7-2; d_call: .; cdr3_aa: CASSPSFDSSYEQYF; cdr3_nt: TGTGCCAGCAGCCCCAGTTTTGACAGTTCCTACGAGCAGTACTTC
j_call: TRBJ2-1; clone_size: .; v_call: TRBV19; d_call: TRBD2; cdr3_aa: CASNGLAGAYNEQFF; cdr3_nt: TGTGCCAGTAACGGACTAGCGGGAGCTTACAATGAGCAGTTCTTC
j_call: TRBJ2-1; clone_size: .; v_call: TRBV18; d_call: .; cdr3_aa: CASSPLPGRASYNEQFF; cdr3_nt: TGTGCCAGCTCACCACTCCCCGGGCGGGCCTCCTACAATGAGCAGTTCTTC
j_call: TRBJ1-2; clone_size: .; v_call: TRBV5-6; d_call: TRBD1; cdr3_aa: CASSLYDRVYGYTF; cdr3_nt: TGTGCCAGCAGCTTATACGACAGGGTCTATGGCTACACCTTC
j_call: TRBJ2-1; clone_size: .; v_call: TRBV5-5; d_call: TRBD1; cdr3_aa: CASSYYIGTGGTYNEQFF; cdr3_nt: TGTGCCAGCAGCTACTATATAGGGACAGGGGGAACTTACAATGAGCAGTTCTTC
j_call: TRBJ1-2; clone_size: once; v_call: TRBV5-4; d_call: .; cdr3_aa: CASSSLSWGVDGYTF; cdr3_nt: TGTGCCAGCAGCTCTCTGAGCTGGGGGGTCGATGGCTACACCTTC
j_call: TRBJ2-7; clone_size: .; v_call: TRBV25-1; d_call: .; cdr3_aa: CASSDSRAGQYEQYF; cdr3_nt: TGTGCCAGCAGTGATTCTAGGGCTGGACAGTACGAGCAGTACTTC
j_call: TRBJ2-7; clone_size: .; v_call: TRBV30; d_call: .; cdr3_aa: CAWARVSYEQYF; cdr3_nt: TGTGCCTGGGCCAGGGTCTCCTACGAGCAGTACTTC
j_call: TRBJ2-7; clone_size: .; v_call: TRBV30; d_call: .; cdr3_aa: CAWLDITYEQYF; cdr3_nt: TGTGCCTGGCTGGACATTACCTACGAGCAGTACTTC
j_call: TRBJ2-1; clone_size: .; v_call: TRBV11-3; d_call: .; cdr3_aa: CASSLGTVSYNEQFF; cdr3_nt: TGTGCCAGCAGCTTGGGCACAGTCTCCTACAATGAGCAGTTCTTC
j_call: TRBJ2-1; clone_size: .; v_call: TRBV2; d_call: TRBD1; cdr3_aa: CASSDPRDRGIYEQFF; cdr3_nt: TGTGCCAGCAGTGACCCACGGGACAGGGGGATTTATGAGCAGTTCTTC
j_call: TRBJ1-6; clone_size: .; v_call: TRBV28; d_call: .; cdr3_aa: CASSLETGYNSPLHF; cdr3_nt: TGTGCCAGCAGTTTGGAGACGGGCTATAATTCACCCCTCCACTTT
j_call: TRBJ1-5; clone_size: .; v_call: TRBV7-2; d_call: .; cdr3_aa: CASSLSQNSNQPQHF; cdr3_nt: TGTGCCAGCAGCTTATCCCAGAATAGCAATCAGCCCCAGCATTTT
j_call: TRBJ1-2; clone_size: .; v_call: TRBV11-2; d_call: .; cdr3_aa: CATNQRNYGYTF; cdr3_nt: TGTGCCACCAACCAACGGAACTATGGCTACACCTTC